This T cell receptor beta chain is from a study of human T cells and chemical hapten exposure. TCRdb fed the RACE reads into MiXCR, producing one record per CDR3 protein. The sample holds over 50,000 distinct CDR3 sequences; more than 9.5% are singletons and the top ten take under 2%. V shed 3 bases and J shed 1 base, with 14 bases lying between them. The CDR3 sequence is 16 residues long. The germline gives CDR1 LGHNA, CDR2 YSLEER. Time point in this sample: patch test 1, 2 weeks after DPC sensitization. The treatment denotes: therapeutic diphenylcyclopropenone sensitization with weekly scalp DPC. RNA extraction used unfractionated whole blood as the source of total RNA.

The starting material was whole blood, obtained in connection with sensitization to the hapten diphenylcyclopropenone (DPC). The clonotype comes from a woman aged 40-49 years with alopecia areata. Some clones in this sample may be carry-over from other donors' samples. The chain recombines TRBV4-3 with TRBJ2-3; a weak D match, TRBD2 (7 bases). This CDR3 reads CASSQLGGPGTDTQYF. CDR3 bases: TGCGCCAGCAGCCAGCTGGGGGGGCCCGGCACAGATACGCAGTATTTT.